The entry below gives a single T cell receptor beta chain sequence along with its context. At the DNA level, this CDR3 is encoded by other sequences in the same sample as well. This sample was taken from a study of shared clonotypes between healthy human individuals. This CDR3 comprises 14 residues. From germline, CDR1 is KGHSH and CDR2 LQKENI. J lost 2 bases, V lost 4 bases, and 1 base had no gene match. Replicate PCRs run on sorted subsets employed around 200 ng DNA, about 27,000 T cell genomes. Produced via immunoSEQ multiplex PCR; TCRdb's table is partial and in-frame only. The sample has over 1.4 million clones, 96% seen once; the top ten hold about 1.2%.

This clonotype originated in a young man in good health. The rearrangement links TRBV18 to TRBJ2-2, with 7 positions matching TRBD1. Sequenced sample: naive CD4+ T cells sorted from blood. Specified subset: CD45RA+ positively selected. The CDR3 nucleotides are TGTGCCAGCTCACGGGACAGAAACACCGGGGAGCTGTTTTTT. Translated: CASSRDRNTGELFF.